This is a list of T cell receptor beta chains from one sample in a study of cytomegalovirus exposure and HLA in healthy donors. The table came from immunoSEQ multiplex PCR; TCRdb's copy has only in-frame clones and leaves some out. Among about 130,000 clones listed, 74% were seen once. The sample consisted of PBMCs. The receptors shown here come from a man aged 35 to 55 in good health and CMV-seropositive. CDR3s include the opening cysteine and the closing phenylalanine or tryptophan. D genes are given only for firm matches. Clone size is stated in some rows and not others, as once, few, many or a class when expanded.

j_call,clone_size,v_call,d_call,cdr3_aa,cdr3_nt
TRBJ1-4,NA,TRBV6-5,TRBD1,CASKYYRTGDEKLFF,TGTGCCAGCAAATATTATCGGACAGGGGACGAAAAACTGTTTTTT
TRBJ2-5,NA,TRBV9,TRBD2,CASSVGTSEAETQYF,TGTGCCAGCAGCGTAGGGACTAGCGAAGCTGAGACCCAGTACTTC
TRBJ1-1,few,TRBV7-2,NA,CASSYPGRNTEAFF,TGTGCCAGCAGTTACCCTGGCCGGAACACTGAAGCTTTCTTT
TRBJ2-5,NA,TRBV6-1,NA,CASRMGFQETQYF,TGTGCCAGCAGGATGGGCTTTCAAGAGACCCAGTACTTC
TRBJ2-2,once,TRBV5-1,TRBD2,CASSPRGAGGTGELFF,TGCGCCAGCAGCCCCCGAGGAGCGGGGGGTACCGGGGAGCTGTTTTTT
TRBJ1-3,NA,TRBV27,NA,CASSFRSGNTIYF,TGTGCCAGCAGTTTTCGCTCTGGAAACACCATATATTTT
TRBJ2-3,NA,TRBV2,NA,CASSSTLRDTQYF,TGTGCCAGCAGCTCGACCTTGCGGGATACGCAGTATTTT
TRBJ2-7,NA,TRBV7-8,NA,CASSSKTGTEQYF,TGTGCCAGCAGCTCTAAAACAGGGACCGAGCAGTACTTC
TRBJ1-2,once,TRBV28,NA,CASSLPGAGYTF,TGTGCCAGCAGTTTACCAGGGGCCGGCTACACCTTC
TRBJ2-2,few,TRBV11-2,NA,CASSRRGNTGELFF,TGTGCCAGCAGCCGCAGGGGGAACACCGGGGAGCTGTTTTTT
TRBJ2-2,NA,TRBV14,NA,CASSQVQSTGELFF,TGTGCCAGCAGCCAAGTACAGAGCACCGGGGAGCTGTTTTTT
TRBJ2-1,NA,TRBV5-1,TRBD2,CASQIGLAGIDEQFF,TGCGCCAGCCAAATCGGGCTAGCGGGAATCGATGAGCAGTTCTTC
TRBJ2-7,NA,TRBV5-1,TRBD1,CASSSQGDSYEQYF,TGCGCCAGCAGCTCGCAGGGGGACTCCTACGAGCAGTACTTC
TRBJ2-7,NA,TRBV9,NA,CASSVGSVAAGGEQYF,TGTGCCAGCAGCGTAGGGTCTGTAGCGGCTGGGGGCGAGCAGTACTTC
TRBJ2-7,NA,TRBV7-2,TRBD2,CASTDRTGGPKEQYF,TGTGCCAGCACTGACCGTACGGGAGGGCCGAAAGAGCAGTACTTC
TRBJ2-6,NA,TRBV7-8,NA,CASSLTSGANVLTF,TGTGCCAGCAGCTTAACTTCTGGGGCCAACGTCCTGACTTTC
TRBJ2-7,NA,TRBV7-3,TRBD2,CASSLLAEVSYEQYF,TGTGCCAGCAGCTTACTAGCGGAAGTAAGCTACGAGCAGTACTTC
TRBJ2-2,NA,TRBV7-3,TRBD2,CASSLTRENTGELFF,TGTGCCAGCAGCTTAACGCGGGAGAATACCGGGGAGCTGTTTTTT
TRBJ2-7,NA,TRBV10-2,TRBD1,CASRGQGNYEQYF,TGCGCCAGCAGGGGACAGGGGAATTACGAGCAGTACTTC
TRBJ2-1,few,TRBV7-6,TRBD2,CASSAAGRRNEQFF,TGTGCCAGCAGCGCAGCGGGACGGCGGAATGAGCAGTTCTTC
TRBJ2-1,few,TRBV7-9,NA,CASSPRDIETYNEQFF,TGTGCCAGCAGCCCAAGGGACATCGAGACCTACAATGAGCAGTTCTTC
TRBJ1-4,few,TRBV5-1,NA,CASSLDRSLEKLFF,TGCGCCAGCAGCTTGGATCGTTCCCTTGAAAAACTGTTTTTT
TRBJ2-1,NA,TRBV10-3,TRBD2,CAISETTSGTVNEQFF,TGTGCCATCAGTGAGACGACTAGCGGGACTGTCAATGAGCAGTTCTTC
TRBJ2-1,NA,TRBV4-1,TRBD2,CASSQVGTSNNEQFF,TGCGCCAGCAGCCAAGTGGGGACTAGCAACAATGAGCAGTTCTTC
TRBJ1-2,NA,TRBV6-1,TRBD1,CASSEAFVRGDYGYTF,TGTGCCAGCAGTGAAGCGTTCGTCAGGGGGGACTATGGCTACACCTTC
TRBJ2-3,once,TRBV6-1,NA,CASIQGTDTQYF,TGTGCCAGCATACAGGGCACAGATACGCAGTATTTT
TRBJ1-6,NA,TRBV5-1,TRBD1,CASSLGTGDSPLHF,TGCGCCAGCAGCCTCGGGACAGGGGATTCACCCCTCCACTTT
TRBJ2-3,NA,TRBV5-8,TRBD2,CASSLVSSGGPHLTDTQYF,TGTGCCAGCAGCTTGGTCTCTAGCGGGGGGCCCCATCTCACAGATACGCAGTATTTT
TRBJ1-5,NA,TRBV28,NA,CASSSPQGSGNQPQHF,TGTGCCAGCAGTTCCCCACAGGGATCAGGCAATCAGCCCCAGCATTTT
TRBJ1-1,NA,TRBV5-6,NA,CASSFPGRTEAFF,TGTGCCAGCAGCTTCCCGGGGAGGACTGAAGCTTTCTTT
TRBJ1-5,NA,TRBV28,NA,CASKEGLNQPQHF,TGTGCCAGCAAGGAGGGGCTCAATCAGCCCCAGCATTTT
TRBJ1-5,few,TRBV2,TRBD1,CASRTGAPQPQHF,TGTGCCAGCAGGACAGGGGCCCCCCAGCCCCAGCATTTT
TRBJ2-7,once,TRBV5-1,TRBD2,CASSFGLAGAYEQYF,TGCGCCAGCAGCTTCGGGCTAGCGGGGGCCTACGAGCAGTACTTC